Listed below are T cell receptor beta chains from one sample, sequenced in a study of memory CD4+ T cells and cytomegalovirus serostatus. Only in-frame clones appear in the TCRdb table, and some are missing; sequencing was by immunoSEQ multiplex PCR. The table records just under 65,000 clones, roughly three quarters of them present only once. The sequenced sample was memory CD4+ T cells from blood. These receptors all stem from an adult in good health and CMV-seronegative. Both conserved end residues are part of each CDR3. A D gene is named only where the DNA matches it firmly.

len | d_gene | j_gene | v_gene | CDR3aa
17 | . | TRBJ2-7 | TRBV7-8 | CASSLGGLGTGSYEQYF
11 | . | TRBJ2-1 | TRBV10-3 | CAISLGGEQFF
13 | . | TRBJ2-7 | TRBV29-1 | CSVGGGASYEQYF
14 | TRBD2 | TRBJ2-7 | TRBV7-9 | CASSSTSGTYEQYF
13 | TRBD1 | TRBJ2-1 | TRBV11-3 | CASSSDRYNEQFF
13 | . | TRBJ1-2 | TRBV30 | CAWNSQLGYGYTF
17 | TRBD2 | TRBJ2-1 | TRBV18 | CASSPSISGGDNNEQFF
16 | . | TRBJ1-1 | TRBV7-6 | CASSKTGRTMNTEAFF
13 | TRBD1 | TRBJ1-1 | TRBV7-3 | CASSLSTGGEAFF
14 | . | TRBJ2-7 | TRBV18 | CASSPGTSSYEQYF
13 | . | TRBJ2-3 | TRBV11-3 | CASRPKGADTQYF
16 | TRBD2 | TRBJ2-7 | TRBV7-2 | CASSPGAGGITYEQYF
14 | . | TRBJ1-3 | TRBV30 | CACRDMGDGNTIYF
15 | TRBD2 | TRBJ2-5 | TRBV27 | CASSFGSGGAETQYF
14 | . | TRBJ1-2 | TRBV28 | CASSSDRPYYGYTF